Below, 10 T cell receptor beta chains from the same sample are listed, as sequenced in a study of blood T cell repertoires in COVID-19. The table came from immunoSEQ multiplex PCR; TCRdb's copy has only in-frame clones and leaves some out. The table shows about 71,000 clones, with approximately 90% occurring only once. The material sequenced was peripheral blood. The receptors were gathered from a man younger than 45 with acute or convalescent COVID-19.

The V call is TRBV5-6, the J call TRBJ1-1; no reliable D call. From germline, CDR1 is SGHDT and CDR2 YYEEEE. V was shortened by 0 bases and J by 3 bases, with 9 bases between the two germline ends. The CDR3 runs 14 residues. CDR3 coding DNA: TGTGCCAGCAGCTTGGCTGAGGCGTACACTGAAGCTTTCTTT. Translation gives CASSLAEAYTEAFF.

At least ten counts were recorded for this clone. V gene TRBV6-6 combines with J gene TRBJ2-3, with 7 bases identical to TRBD2. This CDR3 has 15 amino acids. J lost 3 bases, V lost 5 bases, and 8 bases had no gene match. The germline V gene has CDR1 MNHNY and CDR2 SVGAGI (reference sequence). The CDR3 nucleotides read TGTGCCAGCAGTCCCCCAACGGGGGGAACAGATACGCAGTATTTT. Protein product: CASSPPTGGTDTQYF.

The rearrangement uses TRBV9 and TRBJ2-2; 10 positions agree with TRBD1. V dropped 6 bases and J dropped 6; count of bases not matched to a gene: 11. CDR3 size: 16 residues. Germline V gene data show CDR1 as SGDLS and CDR2 as YYNGEE. Written as DNA, the CDR3 is TGTGCCAGCACCCGGGACAGGGGTTATTTGGCCGGGGAGCTGTTTTTT. Translating gives CASTRDRGYLAGELFF.

This chain connects TRBV10-2 to TRBJ2-2; 7 bases are shared with TRBD2. Germline V gene data show CDR1 as WSHSY and CDR2 as SAAADI. The CDR3 is made up of 15 amino acids. V dropped 6 bases and J dropped 4; count of bases not matched to a gene: 8. CDR3 protein: CASRGGSGPTGELFF. CDR3 DNA sequence: TGCGCCAGCAGGGGAGGGTCAGGGCCCACCGGGGAGCTGTTTTTT.

The gene calls are TRBV5-4 and TRBJ1-6, with TRBD1 matching 7 bases. V lost 0 bases to trimming and J lost 2 bases; unmatched junction nucleotides: 2. CDR3 size: 16 residues. Germline V gene sequence: CDR1 SGHNT, CDR2 YYREEE (reference sequence). For the CDR3, the DNA is TGTGCCAGCAGCTTGGCTACAGGGGCCTATAATTCACCCCTCCACTTT. It encodes CASSLATGAYNSPLHF.

CDR3 coding DNA: TGTGCCAGCAGTCTAGACACAGGTAGGAACACTGAAGCTTTCTTT. Translating it yields CASSLDTGRNTEAFF. The chain is built from TRBV28 and TRBJ1-1, with D possibly TRBD1 on 5 matching bases. V lost 5 bases and J 1 base, leaving 14 bases between the germline ends. Germline lookup yields CDR1 MDHEN and CDR2 SYDVKM. The CDR3 consists of 15 residues.

This clone was found once. The DNA of the CDR3 is TGTGCCAGCAGTCATTCGACAGGGGTAAAGGATGGCTACACCTTC. Protein sequence: CASSHSTGVKDGYTF. The J gene is TRBJ1-2, the V gene TRBV6-5, with TRBD1 identical over 8 bases. The V and J ends lost 5 bases and 6 bases, in that order; junction bases with no gene match: 11. Germline CDR1 reads MNHEY; CDR2 reads SVGAGI. The CDR3 is 15 amino acids.

The V and J genes are TRBV5-1 and TRBJ1-6; no clear D. Germline V gene sequence: CDR1 SGHRS, CDR2 YFSETQ. V was trimmed by 4 bases and J by 5 bases, leaving 19 bases between them. CDR3 size: 17 residues. CDR3: CASSLGTITTNNSPLHF. The CDR3 DNA reads as TGCGCCAGCAGCCTTGGAACTATAACTACAAATAATTCACCCCTCCACTTT.

The chain employs TRBV24-1 and TRBJ2-1; 10 bases are a match to TRBD2. With V trimmed by 4 bases and J by 3 bases, 5 bases remained unmatched. CDR3 size: 16 residues. Germline CDR1 and CDR2: KGHDR and SFDVKD. CDR3 nucleotide sequence: TGTGCCACCAGTGACCTAAAGCGGGGGGGCTACAATGAGCAGTTCTTC. Protein sequence: CATSDLKRGGYNEQFF.

V gene TRBV27 combines with J gene TRBJ1-1; D gene uncertain. The CDR3 totals 15 residues. The germline CDR1 and CDR2 sequences are MNHEY and SMNVEV (reference sequence). Trimming removed 0 bases from V and 5 bases from J, with 13 bases in between. The DNA for the CDR3 is TGTGCCAGCAGTTTATCCGGGTTTGCGTTGACTGAAGCTTTCTTT. Its protein is CASSLSGFALTEAFF.